This T cell receptor beta chain was identified in a study of T-cell reconstitution after alpha-beta-depleted transplantation in children. Regarding the study as a whole: Diversity of TCRbeta at day 60 was high in some patients, arising from surviving recipient T cells and thymic progenitors. By one year post-transplant, T-cell counts and diversity largely arose from T cells that were newly produced. Roughly two months post-transplant, alpha-beta T cells reportedly originated from several hundred graft clones that had expanded.

Per the germline V gene, CDR1 is MNHNS and CDR2 is SASEGT. This CDR3 has 12 residues. V lost 2 bases and J lost 8, with 7 bases in between. This clonotype has a count of ten or more. Its antigen is unidentified. This sample's TCRbeta library carried unique molecular identifier barcodes. From the PCR reads, TCRdb called clonotypes with MiXCR, one entry per CDR3 protein. Among 200,000 to 250,000 distinct CDR3 sequences listed, 11% were seen once. Sequencing was performed on PBMCs, taken before TCRalphabeta/CD19-depleted stem cell transplant. The gene calls are TRBV6-1 and TRBJ2-1; D may be TRBD1 (6 bases). The clonotype was recovered from a child less than two years old with acute myeloid leukemia, due to receive a stem cell transplant. DNA for the CDR3: TGTGCCAGCAGTGAACAGGGGTATGAGCAGTTCTTC. This codes for CASSEQGYEQFF.